This entry lists 26 T cell receptor beta chains sequenced from one sample in a study of response to subunit inactivated influenza vaccine. TCRdb recomputed calls from the RT-PCR reads with MiXCR, one row per CDR3 protein. The repertoire includes around 500,000 distinct CDR3 sequences, roughly 9.8% of them detected once, and roughly 12% sits in the top ten. The specimen comprised PBMCs from blood, sampled about 40 days after vaccination. The receptors come from a man between 45 and 60 years old who received an inactivated influenza vaccine.

V and J are TRBV29-1 and TRBJ2-5; 8 bases are a match to TRBD1. Germline CDR1 SQVTM, CDR2 ANQGSEA. This CDR3 is built from 13 residues. The junction had 9 bases not matched to a gene; V was cut back by 4 bases and J by 8 bases. The CDR3: CSVGTTGEVTQYF. The DNA of the CDR3 is TGCAGCGTTGGAACGACAGGGGAGGTAACCCAGTACTTC.

This clonotype was counted only a few times. This chain uses TRBV4-1 with TRBJ1-2, with a weak D call TRBD1 (5 bases). Germline loops: CDR1 MGHRA, CDR2 YSYEKL. The CDR3 has 14 amino acids. V was trimmed by 4 bases and J by 4 bases, leaving 13 bases between them. In nucleotides, the CDR3 is TGCGCCAGCAGCCCGGGGCCGGAAGGCTATGGCTACACCTTC. This sequence encodes CASSPGPEGYGYTF.

This chain uses TRBV7-9 with TRBJ1-1; D unresolved. CDR1 is SEHNR and CDR2 is FQNEAQ in the germline V gene (reference sequence). Trimming cost V 1 base and J 3 bases, with 6 bases left between them. The length of the CDR3 is 13 residues. This CDR3 is CASSLGVYTEAFF. The CDR3 DNA reads TGTGCCAGCAGCTTAGGAGTTTACACTGAAGCTTTCTTT.

In nucleotides, the CDR3 is TGCAGTGCAAAGGGACAGGGCTGGGTCCCGGAGCAGTTCTTC. Its protein product is CSAKGQGWVPEQFF. The chain carries TRBV20-1 and TRBJ2-1; 9 positions agree with TRBD1. Germline CDR1 reads DFQATT; CDR2 reads SNEGSKA (reference sequence). V shed 6 bases, J shed 10 bases, and the junction held 13 bases outside the gene matches. The CDR3 is made up of 14 amino acids.

This clonotype was seen many times. CDR3 coding DNA: TGCGCCAGCAGGCTCACCGGGGAGCTGTTTTTT. Protein: CASRLTGELFF. The gene calls are TRBV5-1 and TRBJ2-2; D remains unclear. The CDR3 covers 11 residues. Germline-derived CDR1 and CDR2 are SGHRS and YFSETQ. Between the trimmed V and J ends, which lost 5 bases and 4 bases, there was a span of 3 bases.

This chain joins TRBV3-1 and TRBJ2-7; 9 bases match TRBD2. CDR1 and CDR2 from the germline V gene are LGHDT and YNNKEL (reference sequence). The CDR3 contains 14 residues. J was trimmed by 7 bases and V by 1 base; bases with no gene match: 5. The CDR3 sequence: CASSQVPAGGEQYF. The CDR3 nucleotides read TGTGCCAGCAGCCAAGTGCCAGCGGGAGGAGAGCAGTACTTC.

Many counts were recorded for this clonotype. The CDR3 DNA reads TGTGCCAGCAGTTACTCGGGGGGGGGCTCAGAAAAACTGTTTTTT. It yields the protein CASSYSGGGSEKLFF. The chain is built from TRBV6-5 and TRBJ1-4, with D possibly TRBD1 on 6 matching bases. V gave up 0 bases and J gave up 8 bases, with 13 bases separating them. The CDR3 loop spans 15 amino acids. From germline, CDR1 is MNHEY and CDR2 SVGAGI.

This clonotype was seen more than once but under ten times. The rearrangement uses TRBV20-1 and TRBJ2-7; D remains ambiguous. The length of the CDR3 is 12 residues. V lost 3 bases, J lost 2 bases, and 8 bases lay in between. The V gene's germline CDR1 is DFQATT and CDR2 SNEGSKA (reference sequence). The CDR3 protein is CSASAQTYEQYF. DNA of the CDR3: TGCAGTGCTAGTGCACAGACCTACGAGCAGTACTTC.

The table lists this clonotype with a few counts. The chain uses TRBV11-2 and TRBJ2-5; no clear D. This CDR3 contains 13 residues. Trimming took 2 bases from V and 2 from J, leaving 6 bases between them. Germline CDR1 reads SGHAT; CDR2 reads FQNNGV. The CDR3 nucleotides read TGTGCCAGCAGCTTACCCTGGCAAGAGACCCAGTACTTC. It specifies CASSLPWQETQYF.

This clonotype has a handful of counts. The V call is TRBV5-1, the J call TRBJ2-3; 10 bases are a match to TRBD2. The length of the CDR3 is 16 residues. The germline V gene encodes CDR1 SGHRS and CDR2 YFSETQ. The V and J ends lost 3 bases and 2 bases, in that order; junction bases with no gene match: 6. The CDR3 coding sequence is TGCGCCAGCAGCTATGGGACTAGCGAGATCACAGATACGCAGTATTTT. Residues: CASSYGTSEITDTQYF.

This clonotype has only a few counts. The chain recombines TRBV6-2 or TRBV6-3 with TRBJ2-1; 12 bases line up with TRBD2. Germline V gene lookup returns CDR1 MNHEY and CDR2 SVGEGT. This CDR3 contains 15 residues. Unmatched junction bases numbered 8, after V lost 5 bases and J lost 9 bases. The CDR3 sequence is CASSTGTSGFGEQFF. In DNA, the CDR3 is TGTGCCAGCAGTACCGGGACTAGCGGGTTTGGTGAGCAGTTCTTC.

Only a few counts were recorded for this clonotype. This chain uses TRBV28 with TRBJ2-5; D remains ambiguous. Germline assignment: CDR1 MDHEN and CDR2 SYDVKM. V was trimmed by 5 bases and J by 5 bases, leaving 12 bases between them. This CDR3 region has 13 residues. The CDR3 is CASSPPVRETQYF. CDR3 coding DNA: TGTGCCAGCAGTCCCCCCGTCAGGGAGACCCAGTACTTC. Together with reference TRBV28 and TRBJ2-5, the CDR3 gives the full variable domain: DVKVTQSSRYLVKRTGEKVFLECVQDMDHENMFWYRQDPGLGLRLIYFSYDVKMKEKGDIPEGYSVSREKKERFSLILESASTNQTSMYLCASSPPVRETQYFGPGTRLLVL.

In this sample, this clonotype turned up a few times. The chain carries TRBV12-3 or TRBV12-4 and TRBJ1-5, with 12 bases that match TRBD1. The CDR3 contains 18 residues. The V segment lost 7 bases and the J segment 0 bases; nucleotides outside the gene matches: 10. This CDR3 reads CASTLGQGASYSNQPQHF. CDR3 nucleotides: TGTGCCAGCACCTTGGGACAGGGGGCGTCCTATAGCAATCAGCCCCAGCATTTT.

The gene calls are TRBV18 and TRBJ2-5, with 14 bases identical to TRBD2. CDR3 length: 16 amino acids. V was pared by 3 bases and J by 3 bases, with 3 bases of the junction left unmatched. The germline V gene has CDR1 KGHSH and CDR2 LQKENI. The chain's CDR3 is CASSPPGLAGEETQYF. In DNA, the CDR3 is TGTGCCAGCTCACCCCCGGGACTAGCGGGGGAAGAGACCCAGTACTTC.

V usage is TRBV9 and J usage is TRBJ2-1, with a weak D call TRBD2 (7 bases). The CDR3 is 15 amino acids. V lost 3 bases, J lost 1 base, and 11 bases lay in between. The V gene's germline CDR1 is SGDLS and CDR2 YYNGEE. CDR3 in DNA: TGTGCCAGCAGCGAGGGGGGGGTTTCCTACAATGAGCAGTTCTTC. Its translation: CASSEGGVSYNEQFF.

This clonotype was seen a handful of times. This sequence joins TRBV5-6 and TRBJ2-7, with 8 bases identical to TRBD2. Germline V gene sequence: CDR1 SGHDT, CDR2 YYEEEE. Losses at the gene ends were 2 bases for V and 1 base for J; bases not matched to a gene: 8. This CDR3 is 16 amino acids long. Written as DNA, the CDR3 is TGTGCCAGCAGCTTCCAGCCGGGACTAGGTTCCTACGAGCAGTACTTC. Its translation is CASSFQPGLGSYEQYF.

This clonotype was counted a few times. The J gene is TRBJ2-3, the V gene TRBV29-1; 11 bases line up with TRBD1. The germline CDR1 and CDR2 sequences are SQVTM and ANQGSEA. The V gene end was trimmed by 3 bases and the J gene end by 1 base; junction bases not matched to a gene: 3. This CDR3 spans 15 amino acids. The CDR3: CSVEGTGGGTDTQYF. The CDR3 DNA sequence: TGCAGCGTTGAGGGGACAGGGGGTGGCACAGATACGCAGTATTTT.

The chain links TRBV18 to TRBJ1-2, with D perhaps TRBD1 (5 bases). Germline CDR1 KGHSH, CDR2 LQKENI. Trimming cost V 3 bases and J 4 bases, with 9 bases left between them. This CDR3 region has 13 residues. The CDR3 here is CASSPAGPYGYTF. CDR3 nucleotide sequence: TGTGCCAGCTCACCCGCAGGGCCCTATGGCTACACCTTC.

This clonotype occurred a few times. The genes are TRBV20-1 and TRBJ2-7; TRBD2 matches at 7 bases. From germline, CDR1 is DFQATT and CDR2 SNEGSKA (reference sequence). CDR3 size: 13 residues. Losses at the gene ends were 5 bases for V and 2 bases for J; bases not matched to a gene: 6. CDR3 nucleotide sequence: TGCAGTGCTTCGAGCGGGACCACCTACGAGCAGTACTTC. As protein: CSASSGTTYEQYF.

This clonotype was seen a few times. V and J are TRBV29-1 and TRBJ2-2; TRBD2 is a possible D gene (6 bases). Deletions cut 0 bases from V and 5 bases from J, with 13 bases between. CDR3 length: 15 amino acids. Looked up from germline, CDR1 is SQVTM and CDR2 is ANQGSEA. The CDR3 protein is CSVEDGQAGTGELFF. CDR3 sequence (DNA): TGCAGCGTTGAAGACGGTCAGGCGGGGACCGGGGAGCTGTTTTTT.

The table lists this clonotype with a few counts. This chain links TRBV5-1 with TRBJ1-6; D unresolved. Germline CDR1 and CDR2: SGHRS and YFSETQ. The CDR3 sequence is 16 residues long. Trimming took off 0 bases at V and 8 bases at J, with 15 bases between the two ends. CDR3 sequence reads: CASSLAGRVSDSPLHF. CDR3 nucleotides: TGCGCCAGCAGCTTGGCCGGGAGGGTTAGTGATTCACCCCTCCACTTT.

The CDR3 DNA sequence: TGTGCCAGCACCGGACTAGCGGGAGGGAAAGATGAGCAGTTCTTC. This encodes CASTGLAGGKDEQFF. The chain couples TRBV7-6 to TRBJ2-1, with 15 bases matching TRBD2. Germline CDR1 reads SGHVS; CDR2 reads FNYEAQ. With V trimmed by 7 bases and J by 8 bases, 6 bases remained unmatched. This CDR3 has 15 residues.

The chain's CDR3 is CASSSTPYTEAFF. CDR3 nucleotides: TGTGCCAGCAGTTCAACACCGTACACTGAAGCTTTCTTT. This rearrangement joins TRBV12-3 or TRBV12-4 to TRBJ1-1; D remains unclear. The V end was cut by 4 bases, the J end by 3 bases, with 9 bases between. The CDR3 covers 13 residues.

This clonotype was seen a handful of times. The genes are TRBV12-3 or TRBV12-4 and TRBJ1-5, with a weak D call TRBD1 (6 bases). V was cut by 3 bases and J by 4 bases, with 10 bases left in between. The CDR3 is 14 residues long. The CDR3 reads CASSFGQLNQPQHF. CDR3 sequence (DNA): TGTGCCAGCAGTTTTGGACAGCTAAATCAGCCCCAGCATTTT.

This clonotype has just a few counts. This rearrangement joins TRBV10-3 to TRBJ1-4; D perhaps matches TRBD1 (5 bases). Trimming cost V 6 bases and J 12 bases, with 23 bases left between them. The V gene's germline CDR1 is ENHRY and CDR2 SYGVKD. The CDR3 spans 15 residues. DNA for the CDR3: TGTGCCATCAGAGGGCAGGGTTTAGTAAGTCGGGAACTGTTTTTT. Its protein product is CAIRGQGLVSRELFF.

This clonotype was seen a handful of times. This chain connects TRBV20-1 to TRBJ2-4, with 12 positions matching TRBD2. Per the germline V gene, CDR1 is DFQATT and CDR2 is SNEGSKA (reference sequence). This CDR3 has 15 amino acids. V was pared by 7 bases and J by 2 bases, with 6 bases of the junction left unmatched. CDR3 amino acids: CSVTGTSGPKNIQYF. The CDR3 region has the DNA TGCAGTGTCACCGGGACTAGCGGGCCCAAAAACATTCAGTACTTC.